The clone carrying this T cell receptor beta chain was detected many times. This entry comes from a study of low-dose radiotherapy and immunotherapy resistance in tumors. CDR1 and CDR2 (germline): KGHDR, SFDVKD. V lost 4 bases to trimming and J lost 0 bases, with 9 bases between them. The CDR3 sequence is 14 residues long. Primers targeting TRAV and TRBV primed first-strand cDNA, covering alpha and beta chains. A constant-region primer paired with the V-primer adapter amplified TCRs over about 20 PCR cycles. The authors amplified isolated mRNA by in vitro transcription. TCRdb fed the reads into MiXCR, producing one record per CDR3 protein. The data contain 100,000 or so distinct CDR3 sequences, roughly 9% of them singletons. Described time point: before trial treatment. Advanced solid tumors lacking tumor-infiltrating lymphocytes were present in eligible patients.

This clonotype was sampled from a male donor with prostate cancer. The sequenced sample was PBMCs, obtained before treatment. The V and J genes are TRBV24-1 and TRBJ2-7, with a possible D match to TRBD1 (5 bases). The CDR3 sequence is CATSETGLSYEQYF. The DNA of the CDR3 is TGTGCCACCAGTGAAACAGGCCTCTCCTACGAGCAGTACTTC.